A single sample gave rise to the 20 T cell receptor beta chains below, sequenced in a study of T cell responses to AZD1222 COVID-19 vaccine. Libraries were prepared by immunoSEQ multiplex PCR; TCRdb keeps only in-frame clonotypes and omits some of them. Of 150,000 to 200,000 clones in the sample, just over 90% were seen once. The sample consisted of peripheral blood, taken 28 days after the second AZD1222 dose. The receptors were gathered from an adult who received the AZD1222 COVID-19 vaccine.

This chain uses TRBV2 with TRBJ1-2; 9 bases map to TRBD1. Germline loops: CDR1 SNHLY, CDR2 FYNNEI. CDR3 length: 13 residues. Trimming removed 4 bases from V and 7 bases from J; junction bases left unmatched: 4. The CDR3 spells CASSVQGAGGYTF. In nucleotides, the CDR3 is TGTGCCAGCAGTGTACAGGGGGCGGGTGGCTACACCTTC.

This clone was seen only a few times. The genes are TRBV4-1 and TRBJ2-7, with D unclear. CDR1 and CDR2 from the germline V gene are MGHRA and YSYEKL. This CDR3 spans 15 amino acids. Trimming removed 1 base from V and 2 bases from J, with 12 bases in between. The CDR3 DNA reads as TGCGCCAGCAGCCAAGGAGTAGTCCCAACCTACGAGCAGTACTTC. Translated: CASSQGVVPTYEQYF.

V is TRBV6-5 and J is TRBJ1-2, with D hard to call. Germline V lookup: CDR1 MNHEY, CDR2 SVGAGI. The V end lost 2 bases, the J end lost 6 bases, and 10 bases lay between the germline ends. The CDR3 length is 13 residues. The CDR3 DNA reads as TGTGCCAGCAGTTACGCGGGAATCGATGGCTACACCTTC. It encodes CASSYAGIDGYTF.

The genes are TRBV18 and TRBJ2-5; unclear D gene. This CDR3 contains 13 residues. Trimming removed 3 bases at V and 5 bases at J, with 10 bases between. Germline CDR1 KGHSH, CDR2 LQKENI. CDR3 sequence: CASSPGLEETQYF. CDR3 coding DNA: TGTGCCAGCTCACCGGGGTTAGAGGAGACCCAGTACTTC.

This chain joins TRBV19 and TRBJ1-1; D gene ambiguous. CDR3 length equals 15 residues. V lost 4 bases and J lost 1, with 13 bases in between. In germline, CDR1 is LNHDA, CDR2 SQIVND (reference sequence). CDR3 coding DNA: TGTGCCAGTAGTACCCTCTACGGGCGGAACACTGAAGCTTTCTTT. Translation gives CASSTLYGRNTEAFF.

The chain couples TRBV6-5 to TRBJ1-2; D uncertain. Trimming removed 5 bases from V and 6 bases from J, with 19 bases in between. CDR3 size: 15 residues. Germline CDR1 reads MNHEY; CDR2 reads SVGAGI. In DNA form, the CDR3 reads TGTGCCAGCAGTCAATCTGGCCGGGTCGGGAATGGCTACACCTTC. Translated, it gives CASSQSGRVGNGYTF.

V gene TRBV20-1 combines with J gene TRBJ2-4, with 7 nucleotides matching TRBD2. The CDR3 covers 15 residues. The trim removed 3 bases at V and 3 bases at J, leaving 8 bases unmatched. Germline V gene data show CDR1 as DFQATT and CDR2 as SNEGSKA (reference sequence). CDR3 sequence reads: CSASFGGTVKNIQYF. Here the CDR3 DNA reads TGCAGTGCTAGTTTCGGGGGGACCGTCAAAAACATTCAGTACTTC.

The CDR3 DNA reads TGTGCCAGCAGCTTAGTGGGACTAGCGGGGGGGCCTTCTGCGACCCAGTACTTC. Translating it yields CASSLVGLAGGPSATQYF. The chain employs TRBV7-6 and TRBJ2-5; 16 bases are shared with TRBD2. The germline V gene encodes CDR1 SGHVS and CDR2 FNYEAQ. The CDR3 runs to 18 residues. V gave up 1 base and J gave up 7 bases; unmatched junction bases: 9.

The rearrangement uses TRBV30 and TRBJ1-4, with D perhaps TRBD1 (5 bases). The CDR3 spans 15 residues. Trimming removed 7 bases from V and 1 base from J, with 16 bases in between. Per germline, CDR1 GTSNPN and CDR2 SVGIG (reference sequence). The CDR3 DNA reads TGTGCCTCTTCGGGGGGATCCCTAACTAATGAAAAACTGTTTTTT. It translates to CASSGGSLTNEKLFF.

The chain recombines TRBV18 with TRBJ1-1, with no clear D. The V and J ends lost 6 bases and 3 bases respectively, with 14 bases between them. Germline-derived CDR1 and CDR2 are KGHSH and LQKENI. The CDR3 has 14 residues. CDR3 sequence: CASSQASGDTEAFF. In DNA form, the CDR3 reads TGTGCCAGCTCCCAGGCTTCTGGGGACACTGAAGCTTTCTTT.

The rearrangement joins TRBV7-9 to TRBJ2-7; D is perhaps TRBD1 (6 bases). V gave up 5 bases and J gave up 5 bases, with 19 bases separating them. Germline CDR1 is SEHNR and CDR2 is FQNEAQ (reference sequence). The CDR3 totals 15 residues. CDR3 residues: CASSPGGPRGNEQYF. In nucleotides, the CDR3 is TGTGCCAGCAGCCCCGGCGGGCCCAGGGGCAACGAGCAGTACTTC.

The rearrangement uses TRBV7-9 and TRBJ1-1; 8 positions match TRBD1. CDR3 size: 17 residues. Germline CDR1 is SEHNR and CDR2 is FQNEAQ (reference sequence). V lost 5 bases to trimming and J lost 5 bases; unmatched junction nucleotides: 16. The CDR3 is CASSPSGSRGLGTEAFF. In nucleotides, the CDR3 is TGTGCCAGCAGCCCAAGTGGGAGCAGGGGGCTGGGGACTGAAGCTTTCTTT. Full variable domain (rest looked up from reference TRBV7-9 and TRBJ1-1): DTGVSQNPRHKITKRGQNVTFRCDPISEHNRLYWYRQTLGQGPEFLTYFQNEAQLEKSRLLSDRFSAERPKGSFSTLEIQRTEQGDSAMYLCASSPSGSRGLGTEAFFGQGTRLTVV.

The CDR3 region is CASSLAGRGRVDNSPLHF. Written as DNA, the CDR3 is TGCGCCAGCAGCTTGGCCGGCAGGGGGCGCGTTGATAATTCACCCCTCCACTTT. The chain couples TRBV5-1 to TRBJ1-6, with 8 bases aligning to TRBD1. The CDR3 loop spans 18 amino acids. Germline V gene sequence: CDR1 SGHRS, CDR2 YFSETQ. J was trimmed by 5 bases and V by 0 bases; bases with no gene match: 10.

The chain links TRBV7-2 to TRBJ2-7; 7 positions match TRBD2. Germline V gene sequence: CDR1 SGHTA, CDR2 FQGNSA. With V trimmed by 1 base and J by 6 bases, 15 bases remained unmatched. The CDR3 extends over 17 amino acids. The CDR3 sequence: CASSLDPAQARGGEQYF. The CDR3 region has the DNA TGTGCCAGCAGCTTAGATCCGGCCCAAGCGCGCGGGGGCGAGCAGTACTTC.

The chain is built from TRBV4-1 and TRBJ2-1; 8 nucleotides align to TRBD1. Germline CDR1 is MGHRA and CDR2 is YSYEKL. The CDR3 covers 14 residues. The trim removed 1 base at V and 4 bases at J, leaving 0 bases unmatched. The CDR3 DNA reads TGCGCCAGCAGCCAAGGACAGGGGTACAATGAGCAGTTCTTC. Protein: CASSQGQGYNEQFF.

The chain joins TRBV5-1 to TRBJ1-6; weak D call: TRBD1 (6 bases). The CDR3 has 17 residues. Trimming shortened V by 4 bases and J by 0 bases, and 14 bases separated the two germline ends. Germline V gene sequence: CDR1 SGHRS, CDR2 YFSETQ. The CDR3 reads CASSVTGQSSYNSPLHF. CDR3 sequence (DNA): TGCGCCAGCAGCGTTACAGGGCAGAGCTCCTATAATTCACCCCTCCACTTT.

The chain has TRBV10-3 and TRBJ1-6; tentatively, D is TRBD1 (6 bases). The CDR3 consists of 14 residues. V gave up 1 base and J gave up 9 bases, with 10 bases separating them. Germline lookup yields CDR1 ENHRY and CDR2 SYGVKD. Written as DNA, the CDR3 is TGTGCCATCAGTGAGTGGGGGGGCGCTTCACCCCTCCACTTT. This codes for CAISEWGGASPLHF.

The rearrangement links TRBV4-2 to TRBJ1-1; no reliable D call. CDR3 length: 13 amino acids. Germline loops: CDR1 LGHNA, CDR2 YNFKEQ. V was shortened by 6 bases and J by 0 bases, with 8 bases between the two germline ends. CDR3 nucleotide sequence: TGTGCCAGCAGTCTTGGGGTGAACACTGAAGCTTTCTTT. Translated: CASSLGVNTEAFF.

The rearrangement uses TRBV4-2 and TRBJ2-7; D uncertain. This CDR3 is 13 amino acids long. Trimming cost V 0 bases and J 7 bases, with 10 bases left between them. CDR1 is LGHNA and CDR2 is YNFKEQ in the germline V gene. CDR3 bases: TGTGCCAGCAGCCAAGAGGAATTACTAGAGCAGTACTTC. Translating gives CASSQEELLEQYF.

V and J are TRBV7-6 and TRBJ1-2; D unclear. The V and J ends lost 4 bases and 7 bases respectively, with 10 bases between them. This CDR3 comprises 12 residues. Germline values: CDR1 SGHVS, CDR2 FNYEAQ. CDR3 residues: CASSSYDGGYTF. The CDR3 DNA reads TGTGCCAGCAGCTCCTACGACGGTGGCTACACCTTC.